These 27 T cell receptor beta chains were sequenced from one sample in a study of blood T cell repertoires in COVID-19. Libraries were prepared by immunoSEQ multiplex PCR; TCRdb keeps only in-frame clonotypes and omits some of them. The sample includes approximately 130,000 clones, approximately 90% seen only once; the top ten take around 30%. The source material was peripheral blood. The receptors originated from a man aged 70-80 years with active or convalescent COVID-19.

The chain joins TRBV6-5 to TRBJ1-2; 9 bases are shared with TRBD1. The trim removed 6 bases at V and 5 bases at J, leaving 7 bases unmatched. This CDR3 region has 14 residues. Germline V gene lookup returns CDR1 MNHEY and CDR2 SVGAGI. This CDR3 reads CASSRDREGYGYTF. In nucleotides, the CDR3 is TGTGCCAGCAGCCGGGACAGGGAGGGGTATGGCTACACCTTC.

The J gene is TRBJ2-1, the V gene TRBV7-2; 11 bases fit TRBD2. Germline assignment: CDR1 SGHTA and CDR2 FQGNSA. This CDR3 region has 15 residues. V shed 5 bases and J 5 bases; nucleotides not matched to a gene: 5. CDR3 DNA: TGTGCCAGCAGCGGGGGGACTAGCGGACACAATGAGCAGTTCTTC. The encoded protein is CASSGGTSGHNEQFF.

The table lists this clone with a few counts. The chain recombines TRBV29-1 with TRBJ2-1; D is possibly TRBD2 (5 bases). Germline V CDR1 and CDR2: SQVTM, ANQGSEA. V lost 1 base, J lost 4 bases, and 14 bases lay in between. The CDR3 runs 15 residues. CDR3 coding DNA: TGCAGCGTTGAAGTTTGGGCTAGCAGGTACAATGAGCAGTTCTTC. As protein: CSVEVWASRYNEQFF.

The chain carries TRBV9 and TRBJ2-3, with a possible D match to TRBD2 (6 bases). Per the germline V gene, CDR1 is SGDLS and CDR2 is YYNGEE. Trimming left V 4 bases short and J 6 bases short, with 18 bases between. This CDR3 has 15 residues. This CDR3 is CASSPTPTSRDTQYF. DNA of the CDR3: TGTGCCAGCAGCCCAACCCCGACTAGTCGGGATACGCAGTATTTT.

In its sample, this clone was seen once. This chain connects TRBV7-9 to TRBJ2-7; 11 bases align to TRBD2. The CDR3 consists of 15 residues. Germline values: CDR1 SEHNR, CDR2 FQNEAQ (reference sequence). The trim removed 4 bases at V and 4 bases at J, leaving 6 bases unmatched. In DNA form, the CDR3 reads TGTGCCAGCAGCTCCCCAACTAGCGGGAGTTACGAGCAGTACTTC. It is translated as CASSSPTSGSYEQYF.

The rearrangement joins TRBV7-2 to TRBJ2-3; 8 positions agree with TRBD2. The CDR3 sequence is 19 residues long. With 1 base clipped from V and 0 bases from J, the junction kept 12 bases outside the gene matches. Germline V gene sequence: CDR1 SGHTA, CDR2 FQGNSA. CDR3 sequence (DNA): TGTGCCAGCAGCTTAGTAGCTAGCGGGCGTTTCGCCAGCACAGATACGCAGTATTTT. Encoded protein: CASSLVASGRFASTDTQYF.

This clone has just one count. V gene TRBV15 combines with J gene TRBJ2-1, with 8 bases fitting TRBD2. The CDR3 sequence is 15 residues long. V lost 7 bases to trimming and J lost 3 bases; unmatched junction nucleotides: 8. Looked up from germline, CDR1 is LNHNV and CDR2 is YYDKDF (reference sequence). The CDR3 is CATTKPGGFYNEQFF. CDR3 in DNA: TGTGCCACCACGAAGCCGGGAGGGTTCTACAATGAGCAGTTCTTC.

The chain has TRBV9 and TRBJ1-3; D is uncertain. Germline V gene lookup returns CDR1 SGDLS and CDR2 YYNGEE. V gave up 0 bases and J gave up 7 bases, with 11 bases separating them. The CDR3 runs 14 residues. The CDR3 sequence is CASSVDQTTNTIYF. In DNA, the CDR3 is TGTGCCAGCAGCGTAGACCAGACAACGAACACCATATATTTT.

The J gene is TRBJ2-6, the V gene TRBV18, with 7 positions matching TRBD2. V lost 6 bases to trimming and J lost 4 bases; unmatched junction nucleotides: 6. The V gene's germline CDR1 is KGHSH and CDR2 LQKENI. This CDR3 comprises 15 residues. CDR3 DNA: TGTGCCAGCTCCCCAACTAGCGCGGGGGCCAACGTCCTGACTTTC. It codes for CASSPTSAGANVLTF. Based on the CDR3 plus reference TRBV18 and TRBJ2-6, the full variable domain is NAGVMQNPRHLVRRRGQEARLRCSPMKGHSHVYWYRQLPEEGLKFMVYLQKENIIDESGMPKERFSAEFPKEGPSILRIQQVVRGDSAAYFCASSPTSAGANVLTFGAGSRLTVL.

This clone was counted a single time. This chain connects TRBV5-4 to TRBJ2-2, with D maybe TRBD2 (6 bases). V lost 4 bases to trimming and J lost 6 bases, with 25 bases between them. The CDR3 consists of 18 residues. Germline lookup yields CDR1 SGHNT and CDR2 YYREEE (reference sequence). DNA of the CDR3: TGTGCCAGCAGCCTACGAGTAGGGCGGGGAATTATCGCCGGGGAGCTGTTTTTT. Translation gives CASSLRVGRGIIAGELFF.

This rearrangement joins TRBV3-1 (or the pseudogene TRBV3-2) to TRBJ2-7, with D tentatively TRBD2 (6 bases). V shed 3 bases and J shed 4 bases, with 10 bases lying between them. Germline values: CDR1 LGHDT, CDR2 YNNKEL (reference sequence). The CDR3 loop spans 13 amino acids. The CDR3 coding sequence is TGTGCCAGCAGCCACGGGAGTAGTTACGAGCAGTACTTC. Its translation is CASSHGSSYEQYF.

This chain joins TRBV23-1 and TRBJ1-2; no clear D gene. TRBV23-1 is an ORF; its function is uncertain. The CDR3 extends over 15 amino acids. Between the trimmed V and J ends, which lost 0 bases and 5 bases, there was a span of 13 bases. The DNA for the CDR3 is TGCGCCAGCAGTCAATCTGTCCGGACTCCGTATGGCTACACCTTC. Residues: CASSQSVRTPYGYTF.

This clone was observed once. The gene calls are TRBV14 and TRBJ2-5; D is unclear. Germline V gene sequence: CDR1 SGHDN, CDR2 FVKESK. Trimming pared 1 base from V and 3 bases from J, leaving 12 bases between. This CDR3 region has 15 residues. CDR3 coding DNA: TGTGCCAGCAGCCAAGTGGGCTGGTTAGAAGAGACCCAGTACTTC. This translates into CASSQVGWLEETQYF. Combining the CDR3 with reference TRBV14 and TRBJ2-5 gives the whole variable domain EAGVTQFPSHSVIEKGQTVTLRCDPISGHDNLYWYRRVMGKEIKFLLHFVKESKQDESGMPNNRFLAERTGGTYSTLKVQPAELEDSGVYFCASSQVGWLEETQYFGPGTRLLVL.

The rearrangement uses TRBV6-5 and TRBJ2-7; D possibly corresponds to TRBD2 (5 bases). V gave up 0 bases and J gave up 2 bases, with 14 bases separating them. The CDR3 sequence is 16 residues long. Germline V gene sequence: CDR1 MNHEY, CDR2 SVGAGI. The CDR3 loop is CASSYSRLARTYEQYF. The CDR3 coding sequence is TGTGCCAGCAGTTACTCGAGGCTAGCTAGAACCTACGAGCAGTACTTC.

The chain recombines TRBV14 with TRBJ1-1; unclear D gene. Per the germline V gene, CDR1 is SGHDN and CDR2 is FVKESK. There are 15 residues in the CDR3. Trimming removed 4 bases at V and 1 base at J, with 13 bases between. The CDR3 DNA reads TGTGCCAGCAGCCCCCGAGTTGGGAGGAACACTGAAGCTTTCTTT. Amino acids: CASSPRVGRNTEAFF. Full variable domain (remainder filled in from reference TRBV14 and TRBJ1-1): EAGVTQFPSHSVIEKGQTVTLRCDPISGHDNLYWYRRVMGKEIKFLLHFVKESKQDESGMPNNRFLAERTGGTYSTLKVQPAELEDSGVYFCASSPRVGRNTEAFFGQGTRLTVV.

The rearrangement joins TRBV19 to TRBJ2-1; 7 bases agree with TRBD1. CDR1 is LNHDA and CDR2 is SQIVND in the germline V gene (reference sequence). The CDR3 length is 14 residues. With 5 bases clipped from V and 3 bases from J, the junction kept 4 bases outside the gene matches. This CDR3 is CASSRQGRYNEQFF. CDR3 DNA sequence: TGTGCCAGTAGTCGACAGGGTCGCTACAATGAGCAGTTCTTC.

The chain carries TRBV27 and TRBJ2-1, with TRBD2 matching 7 bases. V lost 8 bases and J lost 3; bases outside the gene matches: 10. This CDR3 region has 15 residues. The germline gives CDR1 MNHEY, CDR2 SMNVEV (reference sequence). The CDR3 spells CASGRGSPFYNEQFF. For the CDR3, the DNA is TGTGCCAGCGGGAGGGGCAGTCCGTTCTACAATGAGCAGTTCTTC.

J is TRBJ2-7 and V is TRBV4-1; 10 bases line up with TRBD2. CDR3 length equals 16 residues. The germline gives CDR1 MGHRA, CDR2 YSYEKL. Trimming at V came to 5 bases and at J to 5 bases, leaving 12 bases not matched to a gene. CDR3 in amino acids: CASSEGWLAGVNEQYF. CDR3 bases: TGCGCCAGCAGCGAAGGATGGCTAGCGGGAGTCAACGAGCAGTACTTC.

The chain links TRBV28 to TRBJ1-2; 8 positions match TRBD1. The V gene's germline CDR1 is MDHEN and CDR2 SYDVKM. The CDR3 spans 16 residues. J was trimmed by 2 bases and V by 5 bases; bases with no gene match: 10. DNA of the CDR3: TGTGCCAGCAGTCGACAGGGGACCCAAGGGAACTATGGCTACACCTTC. Its translation is CASSRQGTQGNYGYTF.

The genes are TRBV18 and TRBJ2-7, with 7 bases fitting TRBD1. This CDR3 spans 14 amino acids. CDR1 KGHSH and CDR2 LQKENI come from the germline V gene. Trimming at V came to 3 bases and at J to 3 bases, leaving 5 bases not matched to a gene. In nucleotides, the CDR3 is TGTGCCAGCTCACCGGGGACAGAGCACTACGAGCAGTACTTC. It specifies CASSPGTEHYEQYF.

The chain employs TRBV5-6 and TRBJ1-5; D unclear. The germline CDR1 and CDR2 sequences are SGHDT and YYEEEE. Trimming removed 2 bases from V and 5 bases from J, with 5 bases in between. This CDR3 has 12 residues. The CDR3, as DNA: TGTGCCAGCAGCTTACAAGATCAGCCCCAGCATTTT. Translating it yields CASSLQDQPQHF.

The chain joins TRBV14 to TRBJ1-2; TRBD1 matches at 9 bases. The CDR3 runs to 13 residues. After removal of 1 base from V and 9 bases from J, the junction contained 3 bases not matched to a gene. Germline loops: CDR1 SGHDN, CDR2 FVKESK. CDR3 coding DNA: TGTGCCAGCAGCCAAGCCGGGACAGGGCGCTACACCTTC. Amino acids: CASSQAGTGRYTF.

As DNA, the CDR3 is TGTGCTAGCTCGACAGGAAAGGAACAGCCCCAGCATTTT. Its translation: CASSTGKEQPQHF. The genes are TRBV12-5 and TRBJ1-5; D possibly corresponds to TRBD1 (6 bases). V was cut by 9 bases and J by 7 bases, with 16 bases left in between. The CDR3 contains 13 residues. The V gene's germline CDR1 is LGHNT and CDR2 FRNRAP.

The genes are TRBV5-1 and TRBJ2-1; 7 bases are a match to TRBD2. The V gene's germline CDR1 is SGHRS and CDR2 YFSETQ. CDR3 length: 16 residues. J was trimmed by 2 bases and V by 4 bases; bases with no gene match: 9. CDR3 DNA sequence: TGCGCCAGCAGCATAGCACCGGGACTACCCTACAATGAGCAGTTCTTC. Encoded protein: CASSIAPGLPYNEQFF.

The J gene is TRBJ2-5, the V gene TRBV9, with D perhaps TRBD2 (5 bases). The CDR3 has 15 amino acids. CDR1 and CDR2 (germline): SGDLS, YYNGEE. V lost 4 bases and J 2 bases, leaving 15 bases between the germline ends. CDR3 DNA sequence: TGTGCCAGCAGCCACCTGGGAGAGGTGCAAGAGACCCAGTACTTC. This translates into CASSHLGEVQETQYF.

This chain connects TRBV7-9 to TRBJ2-1; TRBD2 aligns across 10 bases. Germline V gene sequence: CDR1 SEHNR, CDR2 FQNEAQ (reference sequence). This CDR3 spans 14 amino acids. V trimming: 3 bases; J trimming: 10 bases; junction bases outside the gene matches: 6. The CDR3 sequence is CASSLTSGSFEQFF. In DNA, the CDR3 is TGTGCCAGCAGCTTGACTAGCGGGTCGTTCGAGCAGTTCTTC.

The genes are TRBV28 and TRBJ1-2, with a possible D match to TRBD1 (6 bases). The V gene's germline CDR1 is MDHEN and CDR2 SYDVKM. The V gene lost 4 bases and the J gene lost 4 bases, with 13 bases spanning the gap. The CDR3 is 14 amino acids. The CDR3 loop reads CASSSEQGPYGYTF. Written as DNA, the CDR3 is TGTGCCAGCAGTTCAGAACAGGGCCCCTATGGCTACACCTTC.